These 32 T cell receptor beta chains were all obtained from the same sample, sequenced in a study of identical twins. Each CDR3 protein is one row after TCRdb ran MiXCR on the 5' RACE reads. This table holds 150,000 or so distinct CDR3 sequences, roughly 3.5% found once. The sample taken for sequencing was memory T cells sorted from blood. The origin of the receptors is a man aged 18 to 35 in good health.

This clonotype was detected ten times or more. The rearrangement uses TRBV11-2 and TRBJ1-2, with D tentatively TRBD1 (6 bases). The CDR3 has 15 residues. Germline V lookup: CDR1 SGHAT, CDR2 FQNNGV. V lost 1 base and J 4 bases, leaving 13 bases between the germline ends. CDR3 DNA sequence: TGTGCCAGCAGCTTAGCAGGGGCTTTCGGCTATGGCTACACCTTC. Translated: CASSLAGAFGYGYTF.

This clonotype was found many times. The chain employs TRBV20-1 and TRBJ2-7; D unclear. CDR3 length equals 14 residues. V was cut by 2 bases and J by 0 bases, with 11 bases left in between. Germline CDR1 is DFQATT and CDR2 is SNEGSKA (reference sequence). The CDR3 loop is CSARSGISSYEQYF. The CDR3, as DNA: TGCAGTGCTAGAAGTGGGATAAGCTCCTACGAGCAGTACTTC.

Worth noting for this clonotype: With a much larger clone just one base away, this may be a read error. In DNA form, the CDR3 reads TGTGCCAGCAGCGTAAGCGTACCGGGACAGGGTCGTAGCAGAGATACGCAGTATTTT. Its protein product is CASSVSVPGQGRSRDTQYF. The V call is TRBV9, the J call TRBJ2-3; TRBD1 aligns across 9 bases. The CDR3 is 19 residues long. Germline V CDR1 and CDR2: SGDLS, YYNGEE.

This clonotype was picked up many times. V gene TRBV28 combines with J gene TRBJ2-7; no reliable D call. V lost 3 bases, J lost 6 bases, and 9 bases lay in between. CDR3 length: 12 amino acids. CDR1 is MDHEN and CDR2 is SYDVKM in the germline V gene. CDR3 residues: CASSFRKTEQYF. The CDR3, as DNA: TGTGCCAGCAGTTTTCGCAAGACCGAGCAGTACTTC.

The V call is TRBV6-6, the J call TRBJ2-1; D ambiguous. The V and J ends lost 7 bases and 8 bases respectively, with 15 bases between them. The CDR3 totals 13 residues. Germline V CDR1 and CDR2: MNHNY, SVGAGI (reference sequence). The CDR3: CASISAAAYEQFF. The CDR3 DNA is TGTGCCAGCATATCGGCAGCTGCGTATGAGCAGTTCTTC.

The chain recombines TRBV10-2 with TRBJ1-2, with a possible D match to TRBD1 (5 bases). The CDR3 length is 14 residues. Per germline, CDR1 WSHSY and CDR2 SAAADI. The V end lost 7 bases, the J end lost 3 bases, and 15 bases lay between the germline ends. CDR3 in DNA: TGCGCCAGCATGGGGCGGCCGAGGGACTATGGCTACACCTTC. Translation gives CASMGRPRDYGYTF.

Comment on this clonotype: Since a much larger clone is just one base distant, this may be a read error. As the CDR3 is not closed by the conserved phenylalanine or tryptophan, this likely results from a read error. The rearrangement joins TRBV15 to TRBJ1-1; 7 nucleotides line up with TRBD1. The V gene's germline CDR1 is LNHNV and CDR2 YYDKDF (reference sequence). V shed 6 bases, J shed 4 bases, and the junction held 8 bases outside the gene matches. This CDR3 has 14 residues. The CDR3 region is CATRVDRAITEAFC. CDR3 in DNA: TGTGCCACCAGAGTCGACAGGGCCATCACTGAAGCTTTCTGT.

Many counts were recorded for this clonotype. This chain connects TRBV6-5 to TRBJ2-5; D unresolved. Trimming stripped 2 bases from V and 4 bases from J, with 8 bases between. Germline V CDR1 and CDR2: MNHEY, SVGAGI. The CDR3 length is 13 residues. The CDR3 DNA reads TGTGCCAGCAGTTACACATCGGGAGAGACCCAGTACTTC. Amino acids: CASSYTSGETQYF.

The chain employs TRBV7-2 and TRBJ2-1, with 8 bases that match TRBD1. This CDR3 is built from 17 residues. V dropped 5 bases and J dropped 7; count of bases not matched to a gene: 16. Germline V gene lookup returns CDR1 SGHTA and CDR2 FQGNSA. The CDR3 loop is CASSLQVRYQGANEQFF. The CDR3, as DNA: TGTGCCAGCAGCCTACAAGTTAGGTACCAGGGGGCTAATGAGCAGTTCTTC.

This clonotype appeared a few times. V usage is TRBV27 and J usage is TRBJ2-1; 12 bases agree with TRBD2. Germline-derived CDR1 and CDR2 are MNHEY and SMNVEV (reference sequence). The length of the CDR3 is 14 residues. V shed 6 bases and J 9 bases; nucleotides not matched to a gene: 6. In nucleotides, the CDR3 is TGTGCCAGCAGCGTGCTAGCGGGAGGGCTTGAGCAGTTCTTC. Translated, it gives CASSVLAGGLEQFF.

In this sample, this clonotype turned up many times. The rearrangement joins TRBV20-1 to TRBJ2-3, with 12 bases matching TRBD2. Germline V gene lookup returns CDR1 DFQATT and CDR2 SNEGSKA (reference sequence). The length of the CDR3 is 15 residues. V lost 5 bases, J lost 2 bases, and 5 bases stayed unmatched. The CDR3: CSALGLAGITDTQYF. The CDR3 coding sequence is TGCAGTGCTCTAGGACTAGCGGGAATCACAGATACGCAGTATTTT.

This clonotype appeared many times. CDR3 in DNA: TGTGCCACTGGACTAGCGGAAAGCTCCTACGAGCAGTACTTC. It codes for CATGLAESSYEQYF. The J gene is TRBJ2-7, the V gene TRBV10-3, with TRBD2 matching 10 bases. CDR1 ENHRY and CDR2 SYGVKD come from the germline V gene. There are 14 residues in the CDR3. Unmatched junction bases numbered 6, after V lost 10 bases and J lost 0 bases.

This clonotype was counted many times. This sequence joins TRBV10-3 and TRBJ2-7; D may correspond to TRBD1 or TRBD2 (10 bases each). Per germline, CDR1 ENHRY and CDR2 SYGVKD. V was cut by 3 bases and J by 3 bases, with 18 bases left in between. CDR3 length: 16 amino acids. CDR3 loop: CAISDSGRTGGYEQYV. The CDR3 DNA is TGTGCCATCAGTGATAGCGGGAGGACAGGGGGCTACGAGCAGTACGTC.

This clonotype occurred many times. V is TRBV12-3 or TRBV12-4 and J is TRBJ2-1; tentatively, D is TRBD1 (6 bases). V dropped 7 bases and J dropped 4 bases, with 8 bases sitting between them. The CDR3 sequence is 12 residues long. The CDR3 sequence: CASTTGYNEQFF. DNA of the CDR3: TGTGCCAGCACCACAGGGTACAATGAGCAGTTCTTC.

In this sample, this clonotype turned up many times. CDR3 protein: CASSPTTGIHYEQYV. The DNA for the CDR3 is TGCGCCAGCAGTCCCACGACAGGGATCCATTACGAGCAGTACGTC. This chain links TRBV10-2 with TRBJ2-7, with 7 bases identical to TRBD1. The J segment lost 4 bases and the V segment lost 5 bases, leaving 11 bases of the junction unmatched. This CDR3 comprises 15 residues. Germline lookup yields CDR1 WSHSY and CDR2 SAAADI.

This clonotype was seen at least ten times. V usage is TRBV5-1 and J usage is TRBJ2-4, with unresolved D. This CDR3 is 14 amino acids long. Germline CDR1 reads SGHRS; CDR2 reads YFSETQ. Between the trimmed V and J ends, which lost 5 bases and 8 bases, there was a span of 17 bases. The CDR3, as DNA: TGCGCCAGCAGGGCCCCGGGTCCGGGTGACATTCAGTACTTC. It codes for CASRAPGPGDIQYF. Full variable domain (rest looked up from reference TRBV5-1 and TRBJ2-4): KAGVTQTPRYLIKTRGQQVTLSCSPISGHRSVSWYQQTPGQGLQFLFEYFSETQRNKGNFPGRFSGRQFSNSRSEMNVSTLELGDSALYLCASRAPGPGDIQYFGAGTRLSVL.

The table lists this clonotype with many counts. V and J are TRBV12-3 or TRBV12-4 and TRBJ1-4; the match to TRBD1 covers 7 bases. Trimming removed 5 bases from V and 6 bases from J; junction bases left unmatched: 9. The CDR3 consists of 15 residues. Here the CDR3 reads CASSDGGRGDEKLFF. Written as DNA, the CDR3 is TGTGCCAGCAGTGACGGCGGCAGGGGGGATGAAAAACTGTTTTTT.

This clonotype was seen at least ten times. The chain links TRBV7-2 to TRBJ2-7; 8 bases line up with TRBD1. CDR1 is SGHTA, CDR2 FQGNSA, per germline. The J segment lost 3 bases and the V segment lost 5 bases, leaving 6 bases of the junction unmatched. CDR3 size: 14 residues. The CDR3 region is CASSPSTGGYEQYF. In nucleotides, the CDR3 is TGTGCCAGCAGCCCTTCTACAGGGGGCTACGAGCAGTACTTC. The variable domain in full, completed from reference TRBV7-2 and TRBJ2-7, reads GAGVSQSPSNKVTEKGKDVELRCDPISGHTALYWYRQSLGQGLEFLIYFQGNSAPDKSGLPSDRFSAERTGGSVSTLTIQRTQQEDSAVYLCASSPSTGGYEQYFGPGTRLTVT.

The V and J genes are TRBV9 and TRBJ2-7; TRBD2 matches at 15 bases. Germline CDR1 is SGDLS and CDR2 is YYNGEE. V lost 4 bases to trimming and J lost 0 bases; unmatched junction nucleotides: 17. The CDR3 is 21 amino acids. The CDR3 protein is CASSPAVPGLAGGLSSYEQYF. The DNA for the CDR3 is TGTGCCAGCAGCCCAGCTGTACCGGGACTAGCGGGAGGCCTAAGCTCCTACGAGCAGTACTTC. The whole variable domain, filled in from reference TRBV9 and TRBJ2-7, reads DSGVTQTPKHLITATGQRVTLRCSPRSGDLSVYWYQQSLDQGLQFLIQYYNGEERAKGNILERFSAQQFPDLHSELNLSSLELGDSALYFCASSPAVPGLAGGLSSYEQYFGPGTRLTVT.

In its sample, this clonotype was seen many times. The chain carries TRBV3-1 and TRBJ2-5; D might be TRBD1 (5 bases). The germline V and J ends were trimmed by 2 bases and 4 bases, with 11 bases remaining between them. CDR3 length: 14 residues. CDR1 and CDR2 (germline): LGHDT, YNNKEL (reference sequence). The CDR3 DNA reads TGTGCCAGCAGCCAATTCCCCAGGGCAGAGACCCAGTACTTC. As protein: CASSQFPRAETQYF.

The chain recombines TRBV3-1 with TRBJ1-2; a possible D gene is TRBD1 (6 bases). Between the trimmed V and J ends, which lost 1 base and 4 bases, there was a span of 13 bases. This CDR3 spans 15 amino acids. Germline CDR1 LGHDT, CDR2 YNNKEL (reference sequence). The CDR3 loop is CASSQGGAQGYGYTF. CDR3 bases: TGTGCCAGCAGCCAAGGAGGGGCACAGGGCTATGGCTACACCTTC.

This clonotype was counted at least ten times. The genes are TRBV15 and TRBJ2-1; 7 bases line up with TRBD2. There are 20 residues in the CDR3. Germline values: CDR1 LNHNV, CDR2 YYDKDF (reference sequence). V gave up 0 bases and J gave up 7 bases; unmatched junction bases: 21. Here the CDR3 reads CATSRDLPAVAGVSRNEQFF. For the CDR3, the DNA is TGTGCCACCAGCAGAGATCTACCAGCGGTTGCGGGAGTCTCGCGGAATGAGCAGTTCTTC.

This clonotype has a count of ten or more. The rearrangement uses TRBV6-2 or TRBV6-3 and TRBJ1-1, with a weak D call TRBD1 (5 bases). Germline CDR1 and CDR2: MNHEY and SVGEGT. This CDR3 has 15 residues. Trimming took off 0 bases at V and 4 bases at J, with 12 bases between the two ends. For the CDR3, the DNA is TGTGCCAGCAGTTACTCCCCAACGGGGGGCACTGAAGCTTTCTTT. This codes for CASSYSPTGGTEAFF.

This clonotype has at least ten counts. The V call is TRBV6-5, the J call TRBJ2-3, with D perhaps matching TRBD1 (5 bases). CDR1 is MNHEY, CDR2 SVGAGI, per germline. V lost 2 bases and J 0 bases, leaving 9 bases between the germline ends. This CDR3 is 15 amino acids long. CDR3 DNA sequence: TGTGCCAGCAGTTACGGACAACCTAGCACAGATACGCAGTATTTT. Protein sequence: CASSYGQPSTDTQYF.

The gene calls are TRBV15 and TRBJ2-1, with D tentatively TRBD1 or TRBD2 (5 bases each). V was pared by 0 bases and J by 4 bases, with 13 bases between. Germline V CDR1 and CDR2: LNHNV, YYDKDF (reference sequence). The CDR3 loop spans 16 amino acids. The CDR3: CATSREIGGFYNEQFF. The CDR3 nucleotides read TGTGCCACCAGCAGAGAAATTGGGGGTTTTTACAATGAGCAGTTCTTC.

This clonotype came up many times. The chain links TRBV20-1 to TRBJ2-1; 8 bases line up with TRBD2. This CDR3 comprises 16 residues. Germline CDR1 is DFQATT and CDR2 is SNEGSKA (reference sequence). V gave up 5 bases and J gave up 3 bases; unmatched junction bases: 12. The CDR3 nucleotides read TGCAGTGCTGGGATTTTAGCGGGACGGGTCTACAATGAGCAGTTCTTC. It yields the protein CSAGILAGRVYNEQFF.

This clonotype has ten or more counts. The chain links TRBV6-4 to TRBJ2-3; TRBD2 agrees at 11 bases. V was clipped by 4 bases and J by 6 bases; unmatched bases: 6. CDR1 and CDR2 (germline): MRHNA, SNTAGT. The CDR3 contains 15 residues. The CDR3 DNA reads TGTGCCAGCAGTGTAACTAGCGGGAGTCTGGATACGCAGTATTTT. Translating it yields CASSVTSGSLDTQYF.

This clonotype showed up just a few times. The rearrangement links TRBV4-3 to TRBJ2-3, with 8 bases fitting TRBD2. Germline V CDR1 and CDR2: LGHNA, YSLEER. Trimming removed 1 base from V and 1 base from J; junction bases left unmatched: 7. This CDR3 is 17 amino acids long. The CDR3 is CASSQGERELGTDTQYF. The CDR3 DNA reads as TGCGCCAGCAGCCAAGGGGAGCGGGAGCTTGGCACAGATACGCAGTATTTT.

In this sample, this clonotype turned up many times. The CDR3 region has the DNA TGCGCCAGCAGCCCGAGGACAGGGGGAGGCGAAAAACTGTTTTTT. Translation gives CASSPRTGGGEKLFF. The V and J genes are TRBV5-1 and TRBJ1-4; 10 bases match TRBD1. With 4 bases clipped from V and 8 bases from J, the junction kept 8 bases outside the gene matches. Germline V gene sequence: CDR1 SGHRS, CDR2 YFSETQ. The CDR3 length is 15 residues.

This clonotype was detected many times. The chain combines TRBV12-3 or TRBV12-4 with TRBJ1-5; 8 bases fit TRBD1. The CDR3 has 14 amino acids. Germline trimming cut 6 bases from V and 6 bases from J; bases unmatched to any gene: 7. The CDR3 region is CASSRDRKAQPQHF. The CDR3 DNA reads as TGTGCCAGCAGCCGGGACAGGAAAGCTCAGCCCCAGCATTTT.

This clonotype was seen at least ten times. V is TRBV5-1 and J is TRBJ2-2; 9 bases are a match to TRBD1. V lost 1 base to trimming and J lost 1 base; unmatched junction nucleotides: 5. Looked up from germline, CDR1 is SGHRS and CDR2 is YFSETQ. This CDR3 comprises 17 residues. CDR3 amino acids: CASSLPDRGKNTGELFF. For the CDR3, the DNA is TGCGCCAGCAGCTTGCCCGACAGGGGGAAGAACACCGGGGAGCTGTTTTTT. The full variable domain, in which reference TRBV5-1 and TRBJ2-2 provide the parts outside the CDR3, is KAGVTQTPRYLIKTRGQQVTLSCSPISGHRSVSWYQQTPGQGLQFLFEYFSETQRNKGNFPGRFSGRQFSNSRSEMNVSTLELGDSALYLCASSLPDRGKNTGELFFGEGSRLTVL.

This clonotype appeared many times. V and J are TRBV10-2 and TRBJ1-1, with D tentatively TRBD1 (6 bases). V lost 8 bases and J lost 1, with 26 bases in between. The CDR3 has 18 amino acids. Germline V gives CDR1 WSHSY, CDR2 SAAADI. CDR3 coding DNA: TGCGCCAGCTCGATCCGGACAGCCGTCCCCCTGTGGAACACTGAAGCTTTCTTT. This encodes CASSIRTAVPLWNTEAFF.